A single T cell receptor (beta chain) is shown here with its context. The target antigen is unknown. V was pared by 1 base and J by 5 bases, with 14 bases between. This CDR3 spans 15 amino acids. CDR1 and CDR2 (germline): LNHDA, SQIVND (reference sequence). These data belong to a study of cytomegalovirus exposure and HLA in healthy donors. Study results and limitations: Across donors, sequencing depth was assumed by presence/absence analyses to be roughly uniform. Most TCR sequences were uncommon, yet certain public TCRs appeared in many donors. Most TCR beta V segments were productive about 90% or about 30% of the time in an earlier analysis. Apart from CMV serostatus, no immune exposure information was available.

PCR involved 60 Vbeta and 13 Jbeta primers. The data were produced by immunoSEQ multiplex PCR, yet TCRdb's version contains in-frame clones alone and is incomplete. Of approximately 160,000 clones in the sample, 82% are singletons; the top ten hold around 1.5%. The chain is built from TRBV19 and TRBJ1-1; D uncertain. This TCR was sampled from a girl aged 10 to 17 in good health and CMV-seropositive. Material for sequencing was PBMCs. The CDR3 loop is CASSIVPSYWTEAFF. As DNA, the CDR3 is TGTGCCAGTAGTATAGTGCCCTCCTACTGGACTGAAGCTTTCTTT.